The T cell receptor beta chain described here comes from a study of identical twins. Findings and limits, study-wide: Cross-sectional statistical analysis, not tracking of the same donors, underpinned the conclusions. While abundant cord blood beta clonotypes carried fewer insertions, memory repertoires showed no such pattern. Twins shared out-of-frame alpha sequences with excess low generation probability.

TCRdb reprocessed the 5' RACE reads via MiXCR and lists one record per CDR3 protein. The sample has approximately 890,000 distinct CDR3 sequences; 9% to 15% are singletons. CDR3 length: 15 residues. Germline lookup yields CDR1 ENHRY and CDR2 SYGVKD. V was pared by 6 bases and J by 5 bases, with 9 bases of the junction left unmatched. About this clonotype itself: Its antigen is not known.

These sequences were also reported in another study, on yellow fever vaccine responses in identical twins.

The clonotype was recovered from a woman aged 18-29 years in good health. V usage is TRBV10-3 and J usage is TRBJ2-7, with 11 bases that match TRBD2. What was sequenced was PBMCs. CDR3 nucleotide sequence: TGTGCCATCAGCGATACTAGCGGGAGTGTGGACGAGCAGTACTTC. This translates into CAISDTSGSVDEQYF.